The 29 T cell receptor beta chains in this list originate from one sample, sequenced in a study of blood T cell repertoires in COVID-19. Assay: immunoSEQ multiplex PCR; the TCRdb copy retains only in-frame clones and omits some. The table lists over 150,000 clones, approximately 84% of them singletons. Sequenced input: PBMCs or T cells enriched from blood (not recorded which). Receptor source: a woman in her forties or fifties who had recovered from COVID-19.

The chain employs TRBV28 and TRBJ1-2; D not certain. The ends were cut back, 1 base at V and 5 bases at J, with 8 bases in the middle. The CDR3 runs to 13 residues. CDR1 is MDHEN, CDR2 SYDVKM, per germline. CDR3 loop: CASSLLATYGYTF. The CDR3 DNA is TGTGCCAGCAGTTTATTAGCGACATATGGCTACACCTTC.

The chain couples TRBV4-1 to TRBJ2-5, with TRBD2 matching 11 bases. Per the germline V gene, CDR1 is MGHRA and CDR2 is YSYEKL. The V and J ends lost 1 base and 4 bases, in that order; junction bases with no gene match: 11. The CDR3 spans 18 residues. CDR3 protein: CASSQAATSGSGTETQYF. The CDR3 DNA is TGCGCCAGCAGCCAAGCCGCTACTAGCGGGAGTGGGACAGAGACCCAGTACTTC.

The chain links TRBV27 to TRBJ2-7; 7 positions agree with TRBD1. This CDR3 is built from 15 residues. CDR1 is MNHEY and CDR2 is SMNVEV in the germline V gene (reference sequence). J lost 1 base, V lost 6 bases, and 9 bases had no gene match. As DNA, the CDR3 is TGTGCCAGCAGCCGTCCCGGGACAGCGTCCTACGAGCAGTACTTC. Protein: CASSRPGTASYEQYF.

V and J are TRBV27 and TRBJ2-7, with 8 bases identical to TRBD1. Germline trimming cut 6 bases from V and 4 bases from J; bases unmatched to any gene: 11. CDR1 is MNHEY and CDR2 is SMNVEV in the germline V gene (reference sequence). The CDR3 covers 15 residues. CDR3 bases: TGTGCCAGCAGATCCGCCGACAGGGGTATGTACGAGCAGTACTTC. It translates to CASRSADRGMYEQYF.

As DNA, the CDR3 is TGTGCCAGTAGCAACCGTGGACAGGGCAGCTATGGCTACACCTTC. It codes for CASSNRGQGSYGYTF. J is TRBJ1-2 and V is TRBV19, with 8 bases fitting TRBD1. Germline V gene sequence: CDR1 LNHDA, CDR2 SQIVND (reference sequence). This CDR3 contains 15 residues. Trimming removed 6 bases from V and 4 bases from J; junction bases left unmatched: 10.

This chain uses TRBV12-5 with TRBJ2-7, with TRBD1 identical over 8 bases. Germline V CDR1 and CDR2: LGHNT, FRNRAP. The trim removed 3 bases at V and 3 bases at J, leaving 4 bases unmatched. There are 14 residues in the CDR3. As DNA, the CDR3 is TGTGCTAGTGGTTTAGGGACAGGAGTCTACGAGCAGTACTTC. This encodes CASGLGTGVYEQYF. Supplemented by reference TRBV12-5 and TRBJ2-7, the full variable domain reads DARVTQTPRHKVTEMGQEVTMRCQPILGHNTVFWYRQTMMQGLELLAYFRNRAPLDDSGMPKDRFSAEMPDATLATLKIQPSEPRDSAVYFCASGLGTGVYEQYFGPGTRLTVT.

The chain combines TRBV28 with TRBJ2-3; no reliable D call. With 1 base removed from V and 2 bases from J, the gap between germline ends came to 7 bases. The CDR3 runs to 14 residues. CDR1 is MDHEN and CDR2 is SYDVKM in the germline V gene. The CDR3 sequence: CASSLSRITDTQYF. As DNA, the CDR3 is TGTGCCAGCAGTTTATCCAGGATCACAGATACGCAGTATTTT.

The chain carries TRBV2 and TRBJ2-6, with D possibly TRBD2 on 5 matching bases. V lost 7 bases, J lost 0 bases, and 7 bases lay in between. This CDR3 has 14 amino acids. Germline V gene lookup returns CDR1 SNHLY and CDR2 FYNNEI. In DNA form, the CDR3 reads TGTGCCAGCAAGGAGGACTCTGGGGCCAACGTCCTGACTTTC. Amino acid sequence: CASKEDSGANVLTF.

Note on this clone: A junction boundary mismatches the germline segment, possibly from a read error. The rearrangement joins TRBV7-7 to TRBJ2-1; TRBD2 matches 9 bases. The germline V gene has CDR1 SSHAT and CDR2 FNYEAQ (reference sequence). CDR3 size: 15 residues. The CDR3 coding sequence is TGTGCTAGCAGCTTAGCTCCGGCGGGAGGGAATGAGCAGTTCTTC. Protein sequence: CASSLAPAGGNEQFF.

J is TRBJ2-2 and V is TRBV28, with 16 bases lining up with TRBD2. The trim removed 4 bases at V and 7 bases at J, leaving 15 bases unmatched. The germline gives CDR1 MDHEN, CDR2 SYDVKM. The CDR3 totals 20 residues. CDR3 in DNA: TGTGCCAGCAGTTCCCTGCTCGGGACTAGCGGGAGGGCCTATGGCGGGGAGCTGTTTTTT. It is translated as CASSSLLGTSGRAYGGELFF.

This clone was observed once. This chain joins TRBV15 and TRBJ2-1; possible D gene TRBD1, 6 bases. Per germline, CDR1 LNHNV and CDR2 YYDKDF (reference sequence). The V gene lost 1 base and the J gene lost 9 bases, with 13 bases spanning the gap. The CDR3 sequence is 14 residues long. CDR3 nucleotide sequence: TGTGCCACCAGCAGAGGTAGGGGGTGGGCTGAGCAGTTCTTC. It translates to CATSRGRGWAEQFF.

The chain couples TRBV7-9 to TRBJ2-5, with D perhaps TRBD2 (5 bases). This CDR3 has 14 residues. Germline values: CDR1 SEHNR, CDR2 FQNEAQ (reference sequence). Between the trimmed V and J ends, which lost 1 base and 1 base, there was a span of 7 bases. CDR3 DNA sequence: TGTGCCAGCAGCTTAGGGCTAGCCCAAGAGACCCAGTACTTC. This encodes CASSLGLAQETQYF.

The V and J genes are TRBV4-1 and TRBJ2-1; D possibly corresponds to TRBD1 (6 bases). This CDR3 spans 12 amino acids. V lost 3 bases and J lost 10, with 10 bases in between. The germline V gene encodes CDR1 MGHRA and CDR2 YSYEKL. The CDR3 bases are TGCGCCAGCAGCCAGAACAGGGACGAGCAGTTCTTC. Translated: CASSQNRDEQFF.

The chain is built from TRBV30 and TRBJ1-2; D not certain. Germline V lookup: CDR1 GTSNPN, CDR2 SVGIG (reference sequence). V dropped 3 bases and J dropped 8 bases, with 10 bases sitting between them. The CDR3 runs 11 residues. CDR3 nucleotide sequence: TGTGCCTGGAGGCCGGGAGGGGGCTACACCTTC. The encoded protein is CAWRPGGGYTF.

The chain joins TRBV7-2 to TRBJ1-2; D might be TRBD1 (5 bases). With 4 bases removed from V and 5 bases from J, the gap between germline ends came to 8 bases. Germline V lookup: CDR1 SGHTA, CDR2 FQGNSA. There are 12 residues in the CDR3. The CDR3 region is CASSSGVYGYTF. CDR3 nucleotide sequence: TGTGCCAGCAGCTCGGGGGTATATGGCTACACCTTC.

The rearrangement links TRBV25-1 to TRBJ1-6, with D perhaps TRBD1 (5 bases). The CDR3 spans 14 residues. The germline CDR1 and CDR2 sequences are MGHDK and SYGVNS. Trimming cost V 6 bases and J 7 bases, with 13 bases left between them. CDR3 nucleotides: TGTGCCAGCAGATTACAGGCATCAAATTCACCCCTCCACTTT. Protein: CASRLQASNSPLHF.

By share, this clone counts as medium-sized. CDR3: CASSLTGLAGDEQYF. The CDR3 DNA follows: TGTGCCAGCAGCTTGACGGGACTAGCGGGAGACGAGCAGTACTTC. The chain recombines TRBV5-6 with TRBJ2-7, with 14 bases lining up with TRBD2. The V segment lost 1 base and the J segment 5 bases; nucleotides outside the gene matches: 2. Germline V gives CDR1 SGHDT, CDR2 YYEEEE. This CDR3 has 15 amino acids.

This clone was seen more than once but under ten times. Distinct nucleotide sequences in the sample also encode this CDR3. The chain combines TRBV29-1 with TRBJ1-1, with 10 bases matching TRBD1. The CDR3 is 13 residues long. CDR1 and CDR2 (germline): SQVTM, ANQGSEA. V was pared by 6 bases and J by 1 base, with 2 bases of the junction left unmatched. The CDR3 bases are TGCAGCGTCAGGACAGGGGGGAACACTGAAGCTTTCTTT. Its protein product is CSVRTGGNTEAFF.

The chain has TRBV15 and TRBJ2-5; 7 positions match TRBD1. The junction had 5 bases not matched to a gene; V was cut back by 5 bases and J by 2 bases. The CDR3 extends over 14 amino acids. CDR1 LNHNV and CDR2 YYDKDF come from the germline V gene (reference sequence). The CDR3 sequence is CATSSGDSQETQYF. The CDR3, as DNA: TGTGCCACCAGCTCCGGGGACAGTCAAGAGACCCAGTACTTC.

The chain joins TRBV3-1 (or the pseudogene TRBV3-2) to TRBJ1-1; 10 nucleotides match TRBD1. The V segment lost 0 bases and the J segment 2 bases; nucleotides outside the gene matches: 6. CDR1 LGHDT and CDR2 YNNKEL come from the germline V gene (reference sequence). CDR3 length: 17 residues. CDR3 coding DNA: TGTGCCAGCAGCCAAGAGGGACAGGGGCGTTCCAACACTGAAGCTTTCTTT. As protein: CASSQEGQGRSNTEAFF.

The chain combines TRBV28 with TRBJ2-5; a possible D gene is TRBD1 (5 bases). Per germline, CDR1 MDHEN and CDR2 SYDVKM. Trimming shortened V by 2 bases and J by 3 bases, and 7 bases separated the two germline ends. CDR3 length: 13 amino acids. In DNA, the CDR3 is TGTGCCAGCAGTTTAACAGGAGAAGAGACCCAGTACTTC. This gives the protein CASSLTGEETQYF. Complete variable domain (other parts from reference TRBV28 and TRBJ2-5): DVKVTQSSRYLVKRTGEKVFLECVQDMDHENMFWYRQDPGLGLRLIYFSYDVKMKEKGDIPEGYSVSREKKERFSLILESASTNQTSMYLCASSLTGEETQYFGPGTRLLVL.

J is TRBJ2-5 and V is TRBV13; 11 nucleotides align to TRBD2. Trimming removed 2 bases from V and 5 bases from J; junction bases left unmatched: 4. Looked up from germline, CDR1 is PRHDT and CDR2 is FYEKMQ (reference sequence). The CDR3 covers 15 residues. CDR3 protein: CASSLIAGGGETQYF. CDR3 in DNA: TGTGCCAGCAGCTTAATAGCGGGAGGGGGGGAGACCCAGTACTTC.

The J gene is TRBJ2-3, the V gene TRBV10-3; the match to TRBD1 covers 7 bases. CDR1 ENHRY and CDR2 SYGVKD come from the germline V gene. The CDR3 consists of 16 residues. The J segment lost 5 bases and the V segment lost 6 bases, leaving 14 bases of the junction unmatched. In DNA form, the CDR3 reads TGTGCCATCAGGGAACTCGGACAGGCCTCGGTAGATACGCAGTATTTT. Its protein is CAIRELGQASVDTQYF.

The chain has TRBV6-5 and TRBJ2-1; 13 positions match TRBD2. V lost 5 bases and J lost 9; bases outside the gene matches: 7. The germline CDR1 and CDR2 sequences are MNHEY and SVGAGI. This CDR3 spans 15 amino acids. In nucleotides, the CDR3 is TGTGCCAGCAGTCGCGGGACTAGCGGGATAGTTGAGCAGTTCTTC. Translation: CASSRGTSGIVEQFF.

This rearrangement joins TRBV7-2 to TRBJ2-3; TRBD2 might be the D (6 bases). Germline CDR1 SGHTA, CDR2 FQGNSA. Trimming stripped 2 bases from V and 5 bases from J, with 23 bases between. This CDR3 is 18 amino acids long. Written as DNA, the CDR3 is TGTGCCAGCAGCTTACTCGCTTATGGAGGGGATCGTGGAGATACGCAGTATTTT. Protein product: CASSLLAYGGDRGDTQYF.

This clone came up many times. The chain joins TRBV4-3 to TRBJ2-6; 7 bases line up with TRBD1. Germline CDR1 LGHNA, CDR2 YSLEER. V dropped 4 bases and J dropped 4; count of bases not matched to a gene: 7. This CDR3 has 16 residues. This CDR3 is CASSLADRAGANVLTF. The CDR3, as DNA: TGCGCCAGCAGCCTCGCCGACAGGGCGGGGGCCAACGTCCTGACTTTC.

This clone was counted a single time. The CDR3 nucleotides are TGTGCCAGCAGCCAGGGACTAGCGGAGACCGGGGAGCTGTTTTTT. Residues: CASSQGLAETGELFF. The chain uses TRBV3-1 (or the pseudogene TRBV3-2) and TRBJ2-2; 11 bases fit TRBD2. The CDR3 is 15 amino acids. Germline values: CDR1 LGHDT, CDR2 YNNKEL (reference sequence). The V segment lost 3 bases and the J segment 5 bases; nucleotides outside the gene matches: 2.

This clone was seen a handful of times. The chain uses TRBV7-2 and TRBJ1-1, with D uncertain. Germline loops: CDR1 SGHTA, CDR2 FQGNSA. CDR3 length: 14 amino acids. V lost 2 bases, J lost 1 base, and 8 bases lay in between. CDR3 in DNA: TGTGCCAGCAGCTTATCCAACGGGAACACTGAAGCTTTCTTT. It is translated as CASSLSNGNTEAFF.

The CDR3 region is CASSQISPRGASPLHF. CDR3 sequence (DNA): TGTGCCAGCAGCCAAATTTCTCCCAGGGGCGCATCACCCCTCCACTTT. The chain couples TRBV14 to TRBJ1-6; perhaps TRBD1 as D (6 bases). The germline V gene encodes CDR1 SGHDN and CDR2 FVKESK. The CDR3 is made up of 16 amino acids. Trimming took off 2 bases at V and 10 bases at J, with 18 bases between the two ends. Filled out from reference TRBV14 and TRBJ1-6, the complete variable domain reads EAGVTQFPSHSVIEKGQTVTLRCDPISGHDNLYWYRRVMGKEIKFLLHFVKESKQDESGMPNNRFLAERTGGTYSTLKVQPAELEDSGVYFCASSQISPRGASPLHFGNGTRLTVT.